This is a list of T cell receptor beta chains from one sample in a study of T-cell reconstitution after alpha-beta-depleted transplantation in children. TCRdb fed the PCR reads into MiXCR, producing one record per CDR3 protein. The sample lists approximately 650,000 distinct CDR3 sequences; approximately 14% were seen once. This sample comprised PBMCs, obtained before TCRalphabeta/CD19-depleted stem cell transplant. The source is a girl aged 2 to 9 with congenital amegakaryocytic thrombocytopenia, due to receive a stem cell transplant. Both conserved end residues are part of each CDR3. D genes are given only for firm matches. Size is omitted from some rows. Given values are once, few, many or a class for expanded clones.

CDR3 length	V gene	D gene	J gene	clone size	CDR3 DNA	CDR3 protein
14	TRBV3-1	TRBD2	TRBJ2-2	many	TGTGCCAGCATGCTTGCGGGAGGAACCGGGGAGCTGTTTTTT	CASMLAGGTGELFF
14	TRBV7-9	-	TRBJ1-2	many	TGTGCCAGCAGCGACGGTGGGGGGGCCTATGGCTACACCTTC	CASSDGGGAYGYTF
14	TRBV20-1	-	TRBJ2-1	many	TGCAGTGCTAGAACAGATCTCTCCTACAATGAGCAGTTCTTC	CSARTDLSYNEQFF
13	TRBV7-6	TRBD1	TRBJ1-2	once	TGTGCCAGCAGCCCGACAGGGAGCAGGGGCTACACCTTC	CASSPTGSRGYTF
15	TRBV10-3	TRBD1	TRBJ1-1	-	TGTGCCACCCAGCCCGGGACAGGGATTTTCACTGAAGCTTTCTTT	CATQPGTGIFTEAFF
13	TRBV3-1	-	TRBJ1-5	-	TGTGCCAGCAGCGGGGACCTCAATCAGCCCCAGCATTTT	CASSGDLNQPQHF
11	TRBV12-3/TRBV12-4	-	TRBJ2-1	many	TGTGCCAGCAGATGGGGCAATGAGCAGTTCTTC	CASRWGNEQFF
16	TRBV5-6	-	TRBJ1-4	-	TGTGCCAGCAGCTTGTTCCGACTAGCAACTAATGAAAAACTGTTTTTT	CASSLFRLATNEKLFF
13	TRBV10-3	TRBD1	TRBJ2-7	many	TGTGCCATCAGGGGACAGGGATCCTACGAGCAGTACTTC	CAIRGQGSYEQYF
16	TRBV15	TRBD2	TRBJ2-5	-	TGTGCCACCAGTCGGGCGGGACTAGCGGTTAGAGAGACCCAGTACTTC	CATSRAGLAVRETQYF
13	TRBV6-5	TRBD1	TRBJ1-2	many	TGTGCCAGCAGTTCCATCGACAGGGCTGGCTACACCTTC	CASSSIDRAGYTF
18	TRBV21-1	-	TRBJ1-1	few	TGTGCCAGCAGCAAAGATAGTTCATACAGGGATTGGGAAACTGAAGCTTTCTTT	CASSKDSSYRDWETEAFF